The clone carrying this T cell receptor (beta chain) was seen a few times. No antigen is known for it. The ends lost 4 bases at V and 7 bases at J; junction bases unmatched: 9. The CDR3 extends over 14 amino acids. Germline CDR1 reads SEHNR; CDR2 reads FQNEAQ (reference sequence). Expressed TCRB transcripts were sequenced after all isolated RNA was converted to cDNA. Deep immunoSEQ sequencing covered naive, central memory and regulatory T cell samples. Sequencing used immunoSEQ multiplex PCR; TCRdb keeps in-frame clones, though not all of them. The table shows 130,000 to 150,000 clones, with about 50% occurring only once. Sorting based on CD45RO/CCR7/CD25/CD127/CD95/CD27 separated CD4+ naive, central memory, regulatory and stem cell-like memory cells. The entry originates in a study of beta chain features in type 1 diabetes. Study-level points and caveats: A potential influence of HLA type upon TCRB rearrangement remained unresolved herein.

Sequenced sample: Tregs from blood. This TCR derives from a man aged 18-30 years in good health. The rearrangement joins TRBV7-9 to TRBJ1-2; 7 nucleotides match TRBD1. CDR3 nucleotide sequence: TGTGCCAGCAGCTCACTCGACAGGGTCCGTGGCTACACCTTC. Its protein product is CASSSLDRVRGYTF.